Listed below are T cell receptor beta chains from one sample, sequenced in a study of metastatic and nonmetastatic thyroid tumors. TCRdb re-called the PCR reads through MiXCR. The sample includes approximately 7,800 clones, about a quarter of them seen just once. Sequences were obtained from adjacent normal tissue. These receptors were taken from a female donor with papillary thyroid cancer or a benign thyroid nodule (not recorded which). Some clones in this sample may be carry-over from other donors' samples. CDR3s include the opening cysteine and the closing phenylalanine or tryptophan. The D gene is left open where the match is weak. Clone size is shown for a subset of rows, as once, few, many or a class of expanded clone.

TRBJ2-7,TRBD1,TRBV2,NA,CASRKAGTGTYEQYF,TGTGCCAGCAGGAAGGCCGGGACAGGGACCTACGAGCAGTACTTC
TRBJ2-7,TRBD2,TRBV5-5,medium-sized,CASSPPGLAGGYEQYF,TGTGCCAGCAGCCCCCCGGGACTAGCGGGAGGCTACGAGCAGTACTTC
TRBJ2-5,TRBD2,TRBV19,many,CASSSPLAGVEETQYF,TGTGCCAGTAGTTCCCCCCTAGCGGGAGTGGAGGAGACCCAGTACTTC
TRBJ1-4,NA,TRBV11-1,many,CASSSGPDSDATNEKLFF,TGTGCCAGCAGCTCCGGACCTGACTCCGATGCAACTAATGAAAAACTGTTTTTT
TRBJ1-1,NA,TRBV20-1,NA,CSASSEQELNTEAFF,TGCAGTGCTAGTTCTGAGCAGGAGCTGAACACTGAAGCTTTCTTT
TRBJ2-7,NA,TRBV5-1,NA,CASSWDSGSSYEQYF,TGCGCCAGCAGTTGGGACAGCGGGAGCTCCTACGAGCAGTACTTC
TRBJ1-1,NA,TRBV28,few,CASRETGLAFF,TGTGCCAGCAGAGAAACAGGGTTGGCTTTCTTT
TRBJ1-6,NA,TRBV7-9,NA,CASSPHGGCSPLHF,TGTGCCAGCAGCCCACATGGAGGGTGTTCACCCCTCCACTTT
TRBJ1-5,NA,TRBV2,medium-sized,CASRGREQYQPQHF,TGTGCCAGTCGGGGGCGGGAACAGTATCAGCCCCAGCATTTT
TRBJ1-5,NA,TRBV6-5,NA,CASSSGEGQPQHF,TGTGCCAGCAGTTCCGGTGAGGGTCAGCCCCAGCATTTT
TRBJ2-7,NA,TRBV4-2,many,CASSQDTYEQYF,TGTGCCAGCAGCCAAGATACATACGAGCAGTACTTC
TRBJ2-2,NA,TRBV9,NA,CASGVVQVAGGELFF,TGTGCCAGCGGCGTAGTCCAGGTGGCCGGCGGGGAGCTGTTTTTT
TRBJ2-1,TRBD2,TRBV9,many,CASSADYSGRGYEQFF,TGTGCCAGCAGCGCCGACTATAGCGGGAGAGGGTATGAGCAGTTCTTC
TRBJ2-5,NA,TRBV5-1,NA,CAGSLSPRREETKYF,TGCGCCGGCAGCTTGTCCCCGAGACGAGAAGAGACCAAGTACTTC
TRBJ1-2,NA,TRBV28,NA,CASSSVAATTYGYTF,TGTGCCAGCAGTTCGGTTGCGGCCACCACTTATGGCTACACCTTC
TRBJ1-4,NA,TRBV5-1,medium-sized,CASSWSQGEKLFF,TGCGCCAGCAGCTGGTCCCAGGGTGAAAAACTGTTTTTT
TRBJ2-7,TRBD2,TRBV20-1,NA,CSSDMTSGSEQYF,TGCAGTTCCGACATGACTAGCGGTAGCGAGCAGTACTTC
TRBJ2-1,TRBD2,TRBV11-2,NA,CASSSGLAVYNEQFF,TGTGCCAGCAGCTCGGGACTAGCGGTTTACAATGAGCAGTTCTTC
TRBJ2-1,NA,TRBV11-2,medium-sized,CASITGGGQYNEQFF,TGTGCCAGCATTACAGGGGGGGGACAATACAATGAGCAGTTCTTC
TRBJ2-7,NA,TRBV2,NA,CASSELMPYEQYF,TGTGCCAGCAGTGAACTAATGCCCTACGAGCAGTACTTC
TRBJ2-1,NA,TRBV12-3/TRBV12-4,medium-sized,CASSLGPQLSFF,TGTGCCAGCAGTTTGGGACCACAACTCTCGTTCTTC
TRBJ1-5,TRBD1,TRBV27,NA,CASSLSRGHQPHHF,TGTGCCAGCAGTTTATCCAGGGGGCATCAGCCCCATCATTTT
TRBJ2-7,NA,TRBV28,few,CASSRQAIYEQYF,TGTGCCAGCAGCAGACAGGCCATCTACGAGCAGTACTTC
TRBJ2-7,TRBD1,TRBV6-2/TRBV6-3,medium-sized,CASSYSTGGYEQYF,TGTGCCAGCAGTTACTCAACAGGGGGCTACGAGCAGTACTTC
TRBJ2-1,NA,TRBV7-9,medium-sized,CASSLSGYGNEQFF,TGTGCCAGCAGCTTATCCGGGTATGGCAATGAGCAGTTCTTC
TRBJ2-1,NA,TRBV9,NA,CASSVSGTVGEQFF,TGTGCCAGCAGCGTTAGCGGAACCGTCGGTGAGCAGTTCTTC
TRBJ2-5,TRBD2,TRBV20-1,many,CSARLYGGGPGETQYF,TGCAGTGCTAGGCTCTACGGGGGAGGGCCCGGGGAGACCCAGTACTTC
TRBJ2-1,TRBD2,TRBV6-1,NA,CASSVTSGGVGYNEQFF,TGTGCCAGCAGTGTAACTAGCGGGGGGGTGGGCTACAATGAGCAGTTCTTC
TRBJ2-1,TRBD2,TRBV20-1,medium-sized,CSPLVAGVNEQFF,TGCAGTCCCCTTGTAGCGGGAGTTAATGAGCAGTTCTTC
TRBJ1-4,NA,TRBV29-1,many,CSVGVQANEKLFF,TGCAGCGTTGGCGTCCAGGCTAATGAAAAACTGTTTTTT
TRBJ2-7,NA,TRBV4-3,few,CASSHLRDNYEQYF,TGCGCCAGCAGCCACCTCCGGGACAACTACGAGCAGTACTTC
TRBJ2-3,NA,TRBV20-1,medium-sized,CSASGPLWGTDTQYF,TGCAGTGCTTCCGGGCCCCTCTGGGGCACAGATACGCAGTATTTT
TRBJ2-3,TRBD1,TRBV7-6,NA,CASSLTSRGRDTQYF,TGTGCCAGCAGCCTCACGAGCAGGGGGAGAGATACGCAGTATTTT
TRBJ2-4,NA,TRBV11-2,NA,CASSRITGSKNIQYF,TGTGCCAGCAGCCGGATCACAGGGTCCAAAAACATTCAGTACTTC
TRBJ2-1,NA,TRBV6-1,medium-sized,CASRPPPGNEQFF,TGTGCCAGCAGGCCACCCCCTGGCAATGAGCAGTTCTTC
TRBJ2-5,TRBD1,TRBV6-1,NA,CASKPGQGAETQYF,TGTGCCAGCAAGCCGGGACAGGGGGCAGAGACCCAGTACTTC
TRBJ2-1,TRBD2,TRBV7-2,NA,CASSFSGRARQEQFF,TGTGCCAGCAGCTTTAGCGGGAGGGCGAGACAAGAGCAGTTCTTC
TRBJ1-1,NA,TRBV11-1,few,CASSLAEGTLIDTEAFF,TGTGCCAGCAGCTTAGCGGAAGGGACCCTAATAGATACTGAAGCTTTCTTT
TRBJ2-3,NA,TRBV2,few,CASQPRVATDTQYF,TGTGCCAGCCAACCTAGGGTAGCAACAGATACGCAGTATTTT
TRBJ2-5,NA,TRBV5-6,many,CASSLDGAPGETQYF,TGTGCCAGCAGCTTGGATGGGGCGCCGGGGGAGACCCAGTACTTC
TRBJ2-3,TRBD2,TRBV20-1,medium-sized,CSADFSGRAGTDTQYF,TGCAGTGCTGATTTTAGCGGGAGGGCTGGAACAGATACGCAGTATTTT
TRBJ2-3,NA,TRBV19,NA,CASSIKGGDTQYF,TGTGCCAGTAGCATAAAGGGAGGAGATACGCAGTATTTT
TRBJ2-5,TRBD2,TRBV20-1,many,CSAAWGGGQVTQYF,TGCAGTGCGGCCTGGGGGGGTGGCCAAGTGACCCAGTACTTC
TRBJ2-3,TRBD2,TRBV20-1,few,CSASGTGGRVQGTQYF,TGCAGTGCTTCCGGGACTGGCGGGAGGGTACAGGGTACGCAGTATTTT
TRBJ2-7,TRBD1,TRBV5-1,few,CASSLGQGAYEQYF,TGCGCCAGCAGCTTAGGACAGGGGGCCTACGAGCAGTACTTC
TRBJ1-1,NA,TRBV7-9,NA,CASSLRPTEAFF,TGTGCCAGCAGCTTAAGGCCCACTGAAGCTTTCTTT
TRBJ2-1,TRBD2,TRBV28,few,CASILTSGMGEQFF,TGTGCCAGCATCTTGACTAGCGGGATGGGGGAGCAGTTCTTC
TRBJ2-5,TRBD2,TRBV5-6,many,CASSLDGVAGDEETQYF,TGTGCCAGCAGCTTGGATGGCGTAGCGGGAGACGAAGAGACCCAGTACTTC
TRBJ2-1,NA,TRBV11-2,NA,CASSLVRGSYNEQFF,TGTGCCAGCAGCTTAGTCAGGGGCTCCTACAATGAGCAGTTCTTC
TRBJ2-1,NA,TRBV30,NA,CAWEGVRRQNNEQFF,TGTGCCTGGGAGGGGGTTCGGAGGCAAAACAATGAGCAGTTCTTC
TRBJ2-1,NA,TRBV30,many,CAWSVLAAGREYNEQFF,TGTGCCTGGAGTGTACTTGCCGCGGGGCGCGAGTACAATGAGCAGTTCTTC
TRBJ2-1,TRBD2,TRBV6-2/TRBV6-3,few,CASRAGGSYNEQFF,TGTGCCAGCAGAGCGGGAGGGAGTTACAATGAGCAGTTCTTC
TRBJ2-3,TRBD2,TRBV6-1,NA,CARGTSGRTDTQYF,TGTGCCAGGGGGACTAGCGGGAGAACGGATACGCAGTATTTT
TRBJ2-1,TRBD1,TRBV7-7,many,CASSTGTGNYNEQFF,TGTGCTAGCAGCACCGGGACAGGGAACTACAATGAGCAGTTCTTC
TRBJ2-5,NA,TRBV28,medium-sized,CASSTQVKTQYF,TGTGCCAGCAGTACACAGGTGAAGACCCAGTACTTC
TRBJ2-1,NA,TRBV6-1,few,CASSEEMRTSPYNEQFF,TGTGCCAGCAGTGAAGAGATGAGGACTTCGCCCTACAATGAGCAGTTCTTC
TRBJ2-1,NA,TRBV11-2,medium-sized,CASSLEGQYNEQFF,TGTGCCAGCAGCTTGGAGGGCCAATACAATGAGCAGTTCTTC